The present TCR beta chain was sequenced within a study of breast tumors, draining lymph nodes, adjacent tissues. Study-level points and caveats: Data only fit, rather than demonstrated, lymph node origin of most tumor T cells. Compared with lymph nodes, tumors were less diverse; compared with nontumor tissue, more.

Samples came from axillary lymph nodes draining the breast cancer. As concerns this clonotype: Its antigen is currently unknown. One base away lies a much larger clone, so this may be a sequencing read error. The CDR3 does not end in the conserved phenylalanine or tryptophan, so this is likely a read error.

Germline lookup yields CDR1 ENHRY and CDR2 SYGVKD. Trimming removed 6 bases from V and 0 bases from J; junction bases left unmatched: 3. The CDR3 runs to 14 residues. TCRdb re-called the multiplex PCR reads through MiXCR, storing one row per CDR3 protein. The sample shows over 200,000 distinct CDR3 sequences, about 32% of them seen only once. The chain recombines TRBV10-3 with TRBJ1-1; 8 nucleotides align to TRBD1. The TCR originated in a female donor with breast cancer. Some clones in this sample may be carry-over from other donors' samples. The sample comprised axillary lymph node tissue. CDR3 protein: CAISRQGMNTEAFS. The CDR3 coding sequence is TGTGCCATCAGCCGACAGGGGATGAACACTGAAGCTTTCTCT.